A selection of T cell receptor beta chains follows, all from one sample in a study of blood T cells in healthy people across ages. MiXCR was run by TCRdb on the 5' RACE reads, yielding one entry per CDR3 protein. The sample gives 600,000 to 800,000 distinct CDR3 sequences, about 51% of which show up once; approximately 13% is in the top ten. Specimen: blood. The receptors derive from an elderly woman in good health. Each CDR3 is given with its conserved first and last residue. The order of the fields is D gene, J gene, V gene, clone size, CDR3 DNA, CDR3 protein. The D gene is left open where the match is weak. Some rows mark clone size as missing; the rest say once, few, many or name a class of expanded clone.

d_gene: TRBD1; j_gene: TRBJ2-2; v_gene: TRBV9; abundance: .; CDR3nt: TGTGCCAGCAGCGGGACAGGGAGGCTCGGGGAGCTGTTTTTT; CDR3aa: CASSGTGRLGELFF
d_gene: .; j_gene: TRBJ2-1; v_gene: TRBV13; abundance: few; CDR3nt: TGTGCCAGCAGCTTACCACGGGGGGACAGAAATGAGCAGTTCTTC; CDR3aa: CASSLPRGDRNEQFF
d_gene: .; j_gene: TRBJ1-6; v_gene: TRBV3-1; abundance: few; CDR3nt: TGTGCCAGCAGCCAAGGCGACAGACGGAATTCACCCCTCCACTTT; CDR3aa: CASSQGDRRNSPLHF
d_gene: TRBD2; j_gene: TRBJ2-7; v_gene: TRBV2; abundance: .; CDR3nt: TGTGCCAGCAATAGCGGGATCGACGAGCAGTACTTC; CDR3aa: CASNSGIDEQYF
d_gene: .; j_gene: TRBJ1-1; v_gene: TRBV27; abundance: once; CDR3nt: TGTGCCAGCAGCTTGGCTCAGGGGTCTGAAGCTTTCTTT; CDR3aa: CASSLAQGSEAFF
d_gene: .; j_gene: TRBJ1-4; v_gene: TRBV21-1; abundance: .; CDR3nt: TGTGCCAGCAGCAAAGGGGACAGGGCGGAGTGGGAAAAACTGTTTTTT; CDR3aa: CASSKGDRAEWEKLFF
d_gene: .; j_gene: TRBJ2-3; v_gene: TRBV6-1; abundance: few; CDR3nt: TGTGCCAGCCGATCCGGACGAGCGGGCACAGATACGCAGTATTTT; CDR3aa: CASRSGRAGTDTQYF
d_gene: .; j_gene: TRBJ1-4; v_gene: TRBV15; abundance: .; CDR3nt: TGTGCCACCAGCTGGACAGTGAAGGAAAAACTGTTTTTT; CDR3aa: CATSWTVKEKLFF
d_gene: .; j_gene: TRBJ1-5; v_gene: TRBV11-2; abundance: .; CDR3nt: TGTGCCAGCAGCAGCGAGCACCCTCAGCCCCAGCATTTT; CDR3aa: CASSSEHPQPQHF
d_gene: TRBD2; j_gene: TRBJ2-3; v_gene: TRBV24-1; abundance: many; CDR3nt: TGTGCCACCAGTGATTTGGCTAGCGGGGGTAGTACAGATACGCAGTATTTT; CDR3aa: CATSDLASGGSTDTQYF
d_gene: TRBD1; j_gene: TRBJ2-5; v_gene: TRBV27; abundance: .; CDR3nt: TGTGCCAGCAGTTTCCTGGGACAGGGTGGGGAGACCCAGTACTTC; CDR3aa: CASSFLGQGGETQYF
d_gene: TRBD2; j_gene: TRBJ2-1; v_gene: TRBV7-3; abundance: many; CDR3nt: TGTGCCAGCAGCTTAATGAGCGGGAGCTCCTACAATGAGCAGTTCTTC; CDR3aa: CASSLMSGSSYNEQFF
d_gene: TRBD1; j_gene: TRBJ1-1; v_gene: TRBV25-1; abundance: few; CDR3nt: TGTGCCAGCAGTGAAATGCTCCCAGAGGGACAGATGAAAATGAACACTGAAGCTTTCTTT; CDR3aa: CASSEMLPEGQMKMNTEAFF
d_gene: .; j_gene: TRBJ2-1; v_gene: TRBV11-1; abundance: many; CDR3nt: TGTGCCACCGGGAGCTCCTACAATGAGCAGTTCTTC; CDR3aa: CATGSSYNEQFF
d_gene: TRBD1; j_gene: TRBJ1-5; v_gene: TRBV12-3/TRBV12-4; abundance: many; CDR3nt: TGTGCCAGCAGGGATGGGACAGATTATCAGCCCCAGCATTTT; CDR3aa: CASRDGTDYQPQHF
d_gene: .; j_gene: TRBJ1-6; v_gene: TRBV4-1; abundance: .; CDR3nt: TGCGCCAGCAGCCAAGGCACCAGGGATAATTCACCCCTCCACTTT; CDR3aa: CASSQGTRDNSPLHF
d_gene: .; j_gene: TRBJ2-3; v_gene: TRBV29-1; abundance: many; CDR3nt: TGCAGCGTTGAAGATCTTCCCGCGGGGAGCACAGATACGCAGTATTTT; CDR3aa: CSVEDLPAGSTDTQYF
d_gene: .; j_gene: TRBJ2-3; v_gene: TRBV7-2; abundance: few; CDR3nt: TGTGCCAGCAGCTTTCGGTTACCCACAGGTACGCAGTATTTT; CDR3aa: CASSFRLPTGTQYF
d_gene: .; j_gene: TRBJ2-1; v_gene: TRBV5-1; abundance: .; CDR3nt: TGCGCCAGCAGCACACGGGGAGAGCAGTTCTTC; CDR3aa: CASSTRGEQFF
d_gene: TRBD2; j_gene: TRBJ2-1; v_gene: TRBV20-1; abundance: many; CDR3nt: TGCAGTGCTAGAGGGCGGGAGGGTGAGCAGTTCTTC; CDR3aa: CSARGREGEQFF